Given below is one T cell receptor (beta chain) in context. The antigen is undetermined. This sample was taken from a study of cytomegalovirus exposure and HLA in healthy donors. Overall study findings and caveats: Presence/absence results assume similar sequencing depth per donor, which may not hold. For most TCR beta V segments, an earlier analysis put the productive rate at about 90% or about 30% of the time.

13 Jbeta primers and 60 Vbeta primers were used for the PCR. The table came from immunoSEQ multiplex PCR; TCRdb's copy has only in-frame clones and leaves some out. The sample spans about 200,000 clones; the ten largest clones claim around 0.7%. V shed 0 bases and J shed 4 bases, with 13 bases lying between them. The CDR3 is made up of 16 amino acids. Germline loops: CDR1 LGHNA, CDR2 YNFKEQ. The chain has TRBV4-2 and TRBJ1-5, with a possible D match to TRBD1 (5 bases). This receptor was taken from a boy under 18 in good health and CMV-seronegative. Sequenced: PBMCs. CDR3 in DNA: TGTGCCAGCAGCCAAGACGGGGGTATAGGGAATCAGCCCCAGCATTTT. This sequence encodes CASSQDGGIGNQPQHF.